Each of the 17 T cell receptor beta chains below was sequenced from the same sample in a study of shared clonotypes between healthy human individuals. The repertoire was sequenced with immunoSEQ multiplex PCR; TCRdb's copy has only in-frame clones and lacks some. Of more than 400,000 clones detected, 65% to 85% appear once; the ten largest clones hold 10% to 15%. Sequenced input: PBMCs. These receptors all stem from a woman aged 35 to 49 in good health. Some clones in this sample may be carry-over from other donors' samples.

With regard to this clone: This probably arose from a read error, given a far larger clone one base away. The chain uses TRBV5-4 and TRBJ1-2; D is possibly TRBD1 (6 bases). The CDR3 has 14 residues. V dropped 2 bases and J dropped 9 bases, with 17 bases sitting between them. The V gene's germline CDR1 is SGHNT and CDR2 YYREEE (reference sequence). Written as DNA, the CDR3 is TGTGCCAGCAGCTTAACACAGGGAGCTGATTGCTACACCTTC. Protein: CASSLTQGADCYTF.

The V and J genes are TRBV7-2 and TRBJ2-7, with no clear D. The V end lost 1 base, the J end lost 9 bases, and 13 bases lay between the germline ends. This CDR3 has 13 residues. Germline CDR1 SGHTA, CDR2 FQGNSA. This CDR3 reads CASSLEHNQRQYF. In nucleotides, the CDR3 is TGTGCCAGCAGCTTAGAGCACAACCAGAGGCAGTACTTC.

This clone was detected only once. The V gene is TRBV28, the J gene TRBJ1-2; TRBD1 matches at 7 bases. Trimming at V came to 4 bases and at J to 4 bases, leaving 6 bases not matched to a gene. The CDR3 spans 14 residues. CDR1 and CDR2 (germline): MDHEN, SYDVKM. CDR3 protein: CASSSGTAPYGYTF. The CDR3, as DNA: TGTGCCAGCAGTTCCGGGACAGCCCCCTATGGCTACACCTTC.

The CDR3 DNA sequence: TGCAGCGTAGGGAGGGACGAAGCTTTCTTT. Protein product: CSVGRDEAFF. V usage is TRBV29-1 and J usage is TRBJ1-1; D is possibly TRBD1 (5 bases). Per germline, CDR1 SQVTM and CDR2 ANQGSEA. The V and J ends lost 6 bases and 8 bases respectively, with 10 bases between them. This CDR3 spans 10 amino acids.

A note on this clone: A far bigger clonotype differs at one base, so this is likely a read error. This chain links TRBV14 with TRBJ2-7; TRBD2 aligns across 7 bases. The germline V gene encodes CDR1 SGHDN and CDR2 FVKESK. The V segment lost 7 bases and the J segment 1 base; nucleotides outside the gene matches: 10. This CDR3 region has 15 residues. The CDR3 nucleotides read TGTGCCAGCATCCGTATCTGGGAGGGTTCCTACGAGCAGTACTTC. Protein: CASIRIWEGSYEQYF.

The chain is built from TRBV18 and TRBJ2-7; the match to TRBD1 covers 12 bases. V lost 3 bases to trimming and J lost 4 bases; unmatched junction nucleotides: 10. The CDR3 runs 17 residues. The V gene's germline CDR1 is KGHSH and CDR2 LQKENI. CDR3 DNA: TGTGCCAGCTCACCCAACCTCCCGGGACAGGGGGCGTACGAGCAGTACTTC. Amino acids: CASSPNLPGQGAYEQYF.

This chain connects TRBV11-2 to TRBJ2-1; no clear D gene. Per germline, CDR1 SGHAT and CDR2 FQNNGV. The ends were cut back, 5 bases at V and 4 bases at J, with 9 bases in the middle. The CDR3 contains 13 residues. CDR3 sequence (DNA): TGTGCCAGCAGCGAATGGCCGTACAATGAGCAGTTCTTC. This sequence encodes CASSEWPYNEQFF.

This clone has at least ten counts. The chain links TRBV18 to TRBJ2-5, with D possibly TRBD2 on 5 matching bases. The DNA end favors TRBJ2-7, so the J call may be wrong. The V gene's germline CDR1 is KGHSH and CDR2 LQKENI. This CDR3 contains 13 residues. The CDR3 bases are TGTGCCAGCTCACCCGCTCGGACTGGCGAGCAGTACTTC. It encodes CASSPARTGEQYF.

This chain connects TRBV11-2 to TRBJ2-5; 7 bases agree with TRBD2. Trimming removed 3 bases from V and 5 bases from J; junction bases left unmatched: 3. The germline gives CDR1 SGHAT, CDR2 FQNNGV. The CDR3 is made up of 13 amino acids. CDR3 sequence: CASSLGGWETQYF. In DNA, the CDR3 is TGTGCCAGCAGCTTGGGGGGGTGGGAGACCCAGTACTTC.

A remark on this clone: A far bigger clonotype differs at one base, so this is likely a read error. This chain uses TRBV5-6 with TRBJ2-7; no reliable D call. V lost 1 base and J lost 3, with 5 bases in between. Per germline, CDR1 SGHDT and CDR2 YYEEEE. The CDR3 covers 12 residues. CDR3 DNA: TGTGCCAGCAGCTTGAGTAGCTACGAGCAGTACTTC. It translates to CASSLSSYEQYF.

This chain connects TRBV5-1 to TRBJ1-2, with TRBD1 matching 8 bases. Per germline, CDR1 SGHRS and CDR2 YFSETQ. The CDR3 covers 15 residues. Trimming removed 3 bases from V and 3 bases from J; junction bases left unmatched: 7. The CDR3 coding sequence is TGCGCCAGCAGCTCCCACCCGACAGGGGACTATGGCTACACCTTC. Translated: CASSSHPTGDYGYTF.

This chain joins TRBV4-1 and TRBJ2-1; no reliable D call. V lost 3 bases and J lost 6, with 6 bases in between. Per the germline V gene, CDR1 is MGHRA and CDR2 is YSYEKL. There are 12 residues in the CDR3. The CDR3 sequence is CASSHLTNEQFF. CDR3 DNA sequence: TGCGCCAGCAGCCACCTCACCAATGAGCAGTTCTTC.

This clone was seen more than once but under ten times. The chain employs TRBV30 and TRBJ2-2; D is unclear. CDR3 length: 15 amino acids. Trimming removed 0 bases from V and 1 base from J, with 9 bases in between. CDR1 and CDR2 from the germline V gene are GTSNPN and SVGIG (reference sequence). Here the CDR3 DNA reads TGTGCCTGGAGTGTAAGGCCCCAGAACACCGGGGAGCTGTTTTTT. It yields the protein CAWSVRPQNTGELFF.

The gene calls are TRBV5-1 and TRBJ2-7; D might be TRBD1 (7 bases). V lost 0 bases, J lost 5 bases, and 12 bases lay in between. CDR1 is SGHRS and CDR2 is YFSETQ in the germline V gene. This CDR3 has 14 residues. CDR3 region: CASSLGRGRNEQYF. CDR3 nucleotides: TGCGCCAGCAGCTTGGGGAGGGGGCGTAACGAGCAGTACTTC.

The chain combines TRBV5-1 with TRBJ2-1; D is unresolved. Germline CDR1 is SGHRS and CDR2 is YFSETQ. Deletions cut 4 bases from V and 3 bases from J, with 23 bases between. The CDR3 loop spans 18 amino acids. DNA for the CDR3: TGCGCCAGCAGCCCCCCGGACCGCGCCGAAAGGCTCTACAATGAGCAGTTCTTC. The encoded protein is CASSPPDRAERLYNEQFF.

The chain uses TRBV5-4 and TRBJ2-5; weak D call: TRBD2 (6 bases). Trimming took 0 bases from V and 5 from J, leaving 14 bases between them. The CDR3 is 15 residues long. Germline V lookup: CDR1 SGHNT, CDR2 YYREEE (reference sequence). The CDR3 reads CASSLEALGGETQYF. CDR3 sequence (DNA): TGTGCCAGCAGCTTGGAGGCCCTCGGAGGGGAGACCCAGTACTTC.

This chain's CDR3 is CASSSRQGIGTPLHF. The CDR3 DNA sequence: TGTGCCAGCAGCTCTAGACAGGGCATAGGGACACCCCTCCACTTT. The rearrangement joins TRBV5-6 to TRBJ1-6; 7 nucleotides agree with TRBD1. The CDR3 runs 15 residues. Germline loops: CDR1 SGHDT, CDR2 YYEEEE. Trimming cost V 3 bases and J 11 bases; bases outside gene matches: 11.